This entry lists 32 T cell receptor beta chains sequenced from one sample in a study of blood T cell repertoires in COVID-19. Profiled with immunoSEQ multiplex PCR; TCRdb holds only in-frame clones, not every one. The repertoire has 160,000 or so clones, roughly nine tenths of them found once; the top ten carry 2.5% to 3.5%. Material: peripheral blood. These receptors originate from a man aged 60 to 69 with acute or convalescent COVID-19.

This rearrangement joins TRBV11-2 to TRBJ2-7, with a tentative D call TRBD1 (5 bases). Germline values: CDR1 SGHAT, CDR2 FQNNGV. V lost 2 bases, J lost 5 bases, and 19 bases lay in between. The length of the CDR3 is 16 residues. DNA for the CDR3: TGTGCCAGCAGCTTATTTACAGGCGCCCAAGGGGACGAGCAGTACTTC. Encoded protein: CASSLFTGAQGDEQYF.

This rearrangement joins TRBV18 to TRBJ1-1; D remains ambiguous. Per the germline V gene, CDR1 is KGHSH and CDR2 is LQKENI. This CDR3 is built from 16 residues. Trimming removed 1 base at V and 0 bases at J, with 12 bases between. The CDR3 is CASSPLGPGVNTEAFF. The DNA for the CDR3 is TGTGCCAGCTCACCACTTGGTCCCGGGGTGAACACTGAAGCTTTCTTT.

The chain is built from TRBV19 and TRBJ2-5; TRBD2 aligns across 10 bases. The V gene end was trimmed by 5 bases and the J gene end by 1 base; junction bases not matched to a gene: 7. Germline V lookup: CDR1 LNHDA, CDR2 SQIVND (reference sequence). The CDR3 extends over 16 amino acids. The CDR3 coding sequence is TGTGCCAGTAGTCGATATAGCGGGGGGTTCCAAGAGACCCAGTACTTC. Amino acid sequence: CASSRYSGGFQETQYF.

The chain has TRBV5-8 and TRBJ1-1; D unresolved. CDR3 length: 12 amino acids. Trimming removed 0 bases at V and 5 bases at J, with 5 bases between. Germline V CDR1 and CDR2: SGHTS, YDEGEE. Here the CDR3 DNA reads TGTGCCAGCAGCTTGGTCAGGACTGAAGCTTTCTTT. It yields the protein CASSLVRTEAFF.

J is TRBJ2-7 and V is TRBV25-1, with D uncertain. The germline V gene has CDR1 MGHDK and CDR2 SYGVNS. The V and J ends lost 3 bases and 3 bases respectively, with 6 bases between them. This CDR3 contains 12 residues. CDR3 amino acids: CASSDRFYEQYF. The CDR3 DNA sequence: TGTGCCAGCAGTGACAGGTTCTACGAGCAGTACTTC.

CDR3 sequence (DNA): TGTGCCAGCAGTTACTACCGGGAGACCGGAGATACGCAGTATTTT. Its translation: CASSYYRETGDTQYF. The chain joins TRBV6-2 or TRBV6-3 to TRBJ2-3; a weak D match, TRBD2 (6 bases). The CDR3 consists of 15 residues. Germline CDR1 is MNHEY and CDR2 is SVGEGT. Trimming took off 1 base at V and 5 bases at J, with 13 bases between the two ends.

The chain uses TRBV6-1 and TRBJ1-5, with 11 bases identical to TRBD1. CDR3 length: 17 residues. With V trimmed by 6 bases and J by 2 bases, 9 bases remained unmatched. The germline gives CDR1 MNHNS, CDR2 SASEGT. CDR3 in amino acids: CASRERDRGIGNQPQHF. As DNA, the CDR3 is TGTGCCAGCAGGGAAAGGGACAGGGGGATCGGCAATCAGCCCCAGCATTTT.

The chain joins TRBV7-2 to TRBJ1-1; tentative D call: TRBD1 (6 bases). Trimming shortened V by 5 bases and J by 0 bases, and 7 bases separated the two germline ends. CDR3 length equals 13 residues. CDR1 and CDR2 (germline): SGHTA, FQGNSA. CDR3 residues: CASSRTVNTEAFF. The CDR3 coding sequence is TGTGCCAGCAGCCGGACAGTGAACACTGAAGCTTTCTTT.

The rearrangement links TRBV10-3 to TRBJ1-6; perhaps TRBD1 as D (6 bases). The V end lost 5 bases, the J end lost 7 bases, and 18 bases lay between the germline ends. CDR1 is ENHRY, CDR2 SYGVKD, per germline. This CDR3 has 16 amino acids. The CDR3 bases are TGTGCCATCAGTCCAATTCAGGGGCCGGGGAATTCACCCCTCCACTTT. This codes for CAISPIQGPGNSPLHF.

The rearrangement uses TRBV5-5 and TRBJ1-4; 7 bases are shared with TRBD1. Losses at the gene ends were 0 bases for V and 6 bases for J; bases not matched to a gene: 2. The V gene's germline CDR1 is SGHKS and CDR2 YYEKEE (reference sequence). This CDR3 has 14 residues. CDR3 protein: CASSLGQGDEKLFF. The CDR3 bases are TGTGCCAGCAGCTTGGGACAGGGAGATGAAAAACTGTTTTTT.

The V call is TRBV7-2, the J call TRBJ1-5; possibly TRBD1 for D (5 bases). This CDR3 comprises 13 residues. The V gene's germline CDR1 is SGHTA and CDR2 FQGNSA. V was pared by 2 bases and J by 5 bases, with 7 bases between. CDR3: CASSLQGDQPQHF. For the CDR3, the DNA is TGTGCCAGCAGCTTACAAGGGGATCAGCCCCAGCATTTT. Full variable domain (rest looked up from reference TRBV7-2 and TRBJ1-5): GAGVSQSPSNKVTEKGKDVELRCDPISGHTALYWYRQSLGQGLEFLIYFQGNSAPDKSGLPSDRFSAERTGGSVSTLTIQRTQQEDSAVYLCASSLQGDQPQHFGDGTRLSIL.

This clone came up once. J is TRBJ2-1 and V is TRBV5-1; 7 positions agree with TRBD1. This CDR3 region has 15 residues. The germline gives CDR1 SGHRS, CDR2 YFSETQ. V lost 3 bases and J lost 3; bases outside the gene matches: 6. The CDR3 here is CASSYGQVLYNEQFF. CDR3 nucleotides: TGCGCCAGCAGCTACGGACAGGTTCTCTACAATGAGCAGTTCTTC.

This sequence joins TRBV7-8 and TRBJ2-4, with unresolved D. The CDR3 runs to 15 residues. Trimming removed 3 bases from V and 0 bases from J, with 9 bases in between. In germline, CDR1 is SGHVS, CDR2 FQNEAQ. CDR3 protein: CASSFSILAKNIQYF. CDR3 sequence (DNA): TGTGCCAGCAGCTTTAGTATCCTAGCCAAAAACATTCAGTACTTC. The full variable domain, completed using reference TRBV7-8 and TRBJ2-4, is GAGVSQSPRYKVAKRGQDVALRCDPISGHVSLFWYQQALGQGPEFLTYFQNEAQLDKSGLPSDRFFAERPEGSVSTLKIQRTQQEDSAVYLCASSFSILAKNIQYFGAGTRLSVL.

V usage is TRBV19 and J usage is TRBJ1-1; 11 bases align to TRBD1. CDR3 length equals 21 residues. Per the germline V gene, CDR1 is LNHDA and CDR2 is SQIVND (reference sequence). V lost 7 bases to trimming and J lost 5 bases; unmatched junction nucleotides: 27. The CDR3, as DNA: TGTGCCAGTACCGCGTATTTCATCTACTCGGGACAGGGGGTGTTGGGGACTGAAGCTTTCTTT. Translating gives CASTAYFIYSGQGVLGTEAFF.

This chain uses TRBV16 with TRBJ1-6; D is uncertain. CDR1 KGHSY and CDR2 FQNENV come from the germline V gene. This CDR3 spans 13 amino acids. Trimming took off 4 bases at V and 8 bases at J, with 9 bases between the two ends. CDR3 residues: CASSPNRDSPLHF. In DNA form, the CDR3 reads TGTGCCAGCAGCCCGAATCGGGATTCACCCCTCCACTTT.

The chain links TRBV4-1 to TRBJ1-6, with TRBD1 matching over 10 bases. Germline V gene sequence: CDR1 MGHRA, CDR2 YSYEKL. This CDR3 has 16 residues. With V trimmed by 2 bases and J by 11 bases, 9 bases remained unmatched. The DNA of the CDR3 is TGCGCCAGCAGCCAATCTCCCGGGACAGGGGTTCCACCCCTCCACTTT. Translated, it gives CASSQSPGTGVPPLHF.

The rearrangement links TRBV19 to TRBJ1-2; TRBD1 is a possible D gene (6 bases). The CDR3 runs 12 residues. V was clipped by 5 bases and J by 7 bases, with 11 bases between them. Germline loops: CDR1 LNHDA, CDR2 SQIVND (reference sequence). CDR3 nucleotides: TGTGCCAGTAGTGTTGGACAGACTGGCTACACCTTC. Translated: CASSVGQTGYTF.

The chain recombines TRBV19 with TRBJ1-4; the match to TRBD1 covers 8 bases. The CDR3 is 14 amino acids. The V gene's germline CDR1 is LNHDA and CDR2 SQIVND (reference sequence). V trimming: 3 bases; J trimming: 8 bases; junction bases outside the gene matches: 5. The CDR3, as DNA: TGTGCCAGTAGTATCCAGGGGGCAGAGGAAAAACTGTTTTTT. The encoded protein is CASSIQGAEEKLFF.

CDR3 amino acids: CASRAVTGPNSPLHF. For the CDR3, the DNA is TGTGCCAGCAGGGCAGTGACAGGGCCCAATTCACCCCTCCACTTT. The chain uses TRBV6-5 and TRBJ1-6; 7 nucleotides match TRBD1. With 6 bases clipped from V and 7 bases from J, the junction kept 9 bases outside the gene matches. Germline CDR1 reads MNHEY; CDR2 reads SVGAGI. This CDR3 is 15 amino acids long.

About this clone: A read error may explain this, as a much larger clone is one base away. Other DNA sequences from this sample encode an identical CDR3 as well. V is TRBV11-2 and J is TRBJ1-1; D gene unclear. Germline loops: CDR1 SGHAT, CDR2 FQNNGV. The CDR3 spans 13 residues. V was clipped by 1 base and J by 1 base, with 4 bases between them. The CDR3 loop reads CASSLGANTEAFF. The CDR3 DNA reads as TGTGCCAGCAGCTTAGGGGCGAACACTGAAGCTTTCTTT.

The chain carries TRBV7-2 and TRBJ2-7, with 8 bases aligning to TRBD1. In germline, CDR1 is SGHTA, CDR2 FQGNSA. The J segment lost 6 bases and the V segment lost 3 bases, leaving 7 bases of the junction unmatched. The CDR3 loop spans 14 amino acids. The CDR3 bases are TGTGCCAGCAGCTTGGCCAGGGGGCTAGGCGAGCAGTACTTC. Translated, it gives CASSLARGLGEQYF.

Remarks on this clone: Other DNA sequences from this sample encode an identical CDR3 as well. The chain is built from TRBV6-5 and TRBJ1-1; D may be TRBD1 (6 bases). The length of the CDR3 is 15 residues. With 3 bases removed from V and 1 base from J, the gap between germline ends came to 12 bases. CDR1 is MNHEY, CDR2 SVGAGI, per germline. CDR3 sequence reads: CASSYGGGGNTEAFF. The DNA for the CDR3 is TGTGCCAGCAGTTATGGGGGCGGAGGGAACACTGAAGCTTTCTTT.

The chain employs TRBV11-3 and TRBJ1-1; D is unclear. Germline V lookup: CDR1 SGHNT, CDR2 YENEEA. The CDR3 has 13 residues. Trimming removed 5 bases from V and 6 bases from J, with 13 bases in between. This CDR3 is CASSASKLAEAFF. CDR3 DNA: TGTGCCAGCAGCGCCAGTAAATTGGCTGAAGCTTTCTTT.

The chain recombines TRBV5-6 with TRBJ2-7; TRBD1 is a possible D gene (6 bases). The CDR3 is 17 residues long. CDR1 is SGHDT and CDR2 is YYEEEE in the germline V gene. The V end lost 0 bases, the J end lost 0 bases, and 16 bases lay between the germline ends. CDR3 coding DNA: TGTGCCAGCAGCTTGGGGCCGGGACAATTGAGCTCCTACGAGCAGTACTTC. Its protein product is CASSLGPGQLSSYEQYF.

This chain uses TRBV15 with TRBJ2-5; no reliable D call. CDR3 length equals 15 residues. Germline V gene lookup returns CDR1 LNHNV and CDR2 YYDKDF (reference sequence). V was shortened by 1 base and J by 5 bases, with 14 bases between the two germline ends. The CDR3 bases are TGTGCCACCAGCAGAGTAGCCCGCTTCTCTGAGACCCAGTACTTC. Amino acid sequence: CATSRVARFSETQYF.

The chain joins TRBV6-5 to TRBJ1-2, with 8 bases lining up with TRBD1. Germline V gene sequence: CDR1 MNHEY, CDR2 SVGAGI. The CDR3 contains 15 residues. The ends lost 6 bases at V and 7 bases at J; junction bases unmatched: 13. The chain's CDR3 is CASRPGGQVRGGYTF. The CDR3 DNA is TGTGCCAGCAGACCTGGGGGACAGGTCCGCGGTGGCTACACCTTC.

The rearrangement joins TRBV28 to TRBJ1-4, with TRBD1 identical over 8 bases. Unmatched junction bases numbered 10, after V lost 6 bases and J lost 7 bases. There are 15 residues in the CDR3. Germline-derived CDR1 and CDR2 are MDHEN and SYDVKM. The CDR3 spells CASSIVTGGGEKLFF. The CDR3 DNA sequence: TGTGCCAGCAGCATAGTTACAGGGGGAGGTGAAAAACTGTTTTTT. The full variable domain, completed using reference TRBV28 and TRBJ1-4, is DVKVTQSSRYLVKRTGEKVFLECVQDMDHENMFWYRQDPGLGLRLIYFSYDVKMKEKGDIPEGYSVSREKKERFSLILESASTNQTSMYLCASSIVTGGGEKLFFGSGTQLSVL.

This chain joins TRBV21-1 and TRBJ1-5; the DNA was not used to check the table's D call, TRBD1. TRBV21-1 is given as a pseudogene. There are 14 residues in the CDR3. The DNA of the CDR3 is TGTGCCAGCAGCCTCCGGGACAGGAATCAGCCCCAGCATTTT. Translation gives CASSLRDRNQPQHF.

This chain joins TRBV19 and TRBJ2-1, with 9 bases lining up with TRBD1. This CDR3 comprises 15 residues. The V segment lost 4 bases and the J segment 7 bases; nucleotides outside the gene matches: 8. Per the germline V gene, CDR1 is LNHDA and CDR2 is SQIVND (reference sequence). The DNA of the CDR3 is TGTGCCAGTAGTACCGACAGGGGGTCGGGAAATGAGCAGTTCTTC. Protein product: CASSTDRGSGNEQFF.

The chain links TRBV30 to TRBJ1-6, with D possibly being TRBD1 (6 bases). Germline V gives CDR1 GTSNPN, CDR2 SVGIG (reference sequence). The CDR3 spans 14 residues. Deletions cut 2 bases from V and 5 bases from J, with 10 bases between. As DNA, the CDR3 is TGTGCCTGGAGTACCAGGACAGATAATTCACCCCTCCACTTT. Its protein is CAWSTRTDNSPLHF. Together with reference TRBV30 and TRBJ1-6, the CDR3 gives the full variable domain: SQTIHQWPATLVQPVGSPLSLECTVEGTSNPNLYWYRQAAGRGLQLLFYSVGIGQISSEVPQNLSASRPQDRQFILSSKKLLLSDSGFYLCAWSTRTDNSPLHFGNGTRLTVT.

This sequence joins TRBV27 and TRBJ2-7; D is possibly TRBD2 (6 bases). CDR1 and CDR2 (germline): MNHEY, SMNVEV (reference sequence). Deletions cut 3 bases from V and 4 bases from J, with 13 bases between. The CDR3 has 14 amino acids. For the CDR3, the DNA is TGTGCCAGCAGTTTTAGGGCTAGCGTTTACGAGCAGTACTTC. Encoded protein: CASSFRASVYEQYF.

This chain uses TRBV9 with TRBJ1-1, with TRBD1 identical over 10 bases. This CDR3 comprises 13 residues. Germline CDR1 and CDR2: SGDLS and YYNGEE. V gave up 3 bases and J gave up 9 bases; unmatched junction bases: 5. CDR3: CASSAGQGRKAFF. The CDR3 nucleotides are TGTGCCAGCAGCGCGGGACAGGGGAGGAAAGCTTTCTTT.